The T cell receptor beta chain described here comes from a study of CXCR3 chemokines and chemotherapy response in bladder cancer. The V and J ends lost 0 bases and 8 bases respectively, with 10 bases between them. Germline-derived CDR1 and CDR2 are KGHSH and LQKENI. The CDR3 extends over 13 amino acids. This clonotype was observed many times. TCRdb re-analysed the PCR reads in MiXCR, keeping a single row per CDR3 protein. This sample carries about 8,100 distinct CDR3 sequences, roughly an eighth of them seen once, and the ten largest clones take roughly 16%. This TCR was sampled from a human donor with bladder cancer that responded to neoadjuvant chemotherapy. The gene calls are TRBV18 and TRBJ1-2; D unclear. The material was obtained from a patient whose treatment included neoadjuvant chemotherapy. The CDR3 nucleotides are TGTGCCAGCTCACCACCCCCCCCGGGGGGCTACACCTTC. Its protein is CASSPPPPGGYTF.